This TCR beta chain was retrieved from a study of tumor-infiltrating lymphocytes in primary liver carcinoma. Study in general: The tumors, T1-T3 N0M0 lesions, were roughly 4.2 to 11 cm across.

Concerning this clonotype itself: The junction departs from the called germline gene at one end, perhaps through a read error.

Without any cell sorting, roughly 18-31 mg of bulk tissue yielded co-extracted RNA and DNA. Separate regions, five per tumor, were sampled. Each tumor sample had over 75% viable tumor cells. Germline CDR1 and CDR2: SGHAT and FQNNGV. There are 16 residues in the CDR3. TCR beta cDNA was made from approximately 500 ng total RNA with a constant-region primer. Libraries for TCR beta were built through three nested multiplex PCR rounds, which together made up a slightly modified ARM-PCR procedure. Rounds one and two of PCR, each of 9 to 11 cycles, were primed with TRBV1-TRBV30 forward primers and a C-beta reverse primer. TCRdb reprocessed the multiplex PCR reads with MiXCR, giving one entry per CDR3 protein. The sample consists of about 21,000 distinct CDR3 sequences, 65% to 85% of them appearing once.

Sequencing was done on a sample of liver tumor tissue from sampling region 1. Subset described: tumor region T1, superior pole. The gene calls are TRBV11-2 and TRBJ2-5; TRBD1 matches at 8 bases. This TCR was recovered from a middle-aged man with primary liver carcinoma and hepatitis B virus infection. CDR3 nucleotide sequence: TGTGCCACCAGCTTAACAGCAGGGGGCTCGGGGGAGACTCAGTACTTT. This encodes CATSLTAGGSGETQYF.